The TCR beta chain described here comes from a study of OX40 agonist ivuxolimab in advanced cancers. As for the study in general: Clinicians treated patients with ivuxolimab, an agonistic anti-OX40 (CD134) antibody. One hepatocellular carcinoma and a couple of cutaneous melanoma patients partially responded.

Germline CDR1 and CDR2: SQVTM and ANQGSEA. Trimming took 8 bases from V and 0 from J; bases not matched to a gene: 19. This CDR3 has 19 residues. The protocol was immunoSEQ multiplex PCR, while the TCRdb copy is restricted to in-frame clones and leaves out a portion. The sample consists of 55,000 to 70,000 clones, around 85% of them appearing once. V is TRBV29-1 and J is TRBJ2-5; 12 bases are shared with TRBD2. The TCR sequence derives from an adult with an advanced solid tumor such as melanoma, head and neck, liver or kidney cancer. Sequencing used CD4+ or CD8+ T cells sorted from blood, obtained in a trial of the OX40 agonist ivuxolimab. CDR3 protein: CSTEAVLGLAGSNQETQYF. CDR3 nucleotides: TGCAGCACAGAAGCAGTTTTAGGACTAGCGGGGAGCAACCAAGAGACCCAGTACTTC.